This entry is about one T cell receptor beta chain. No antigen is known for it. The sample originates from a study of CD8+CD57+ T cells in acquired aplastic anemia. General observations from the study: Patients and controls were not found to differ significantly in CD8+ Simpson's diversity.

Whoever was chosen for sequencing had shown CD8+CD57+ cell expansion by flow cytometry. Diagnosis of severe acquired aplastic anemia applied to all patients. Profiling that covered TCR beta VDJ and CDR3 relied on genomic DNA as its template. TCRdb itself ran the reads through MiXCR, one entry per CDR3 protein. The repertoire holds more than 150,000 distinct CDR3 sequences, with 45% to 60% as singletons. J was trimmed by 7 bases and V by 6 bases; bases with no gene match: 6. Per germline, CDR1 SGHDT and CDR2 YYEEEE. This CDR3 comprises 14 residues. The V and J genes are TRBV5-6 and TRBJ1-6; 8 nucleotides align to TRBD1. The receptor comes from a human donor with aplastic anemia. The sequenced sample consisted of sorted CD4+, CD8+, or CD8+CD57+ T cells (not recorded which) from PBMCs. The CDR3 here is CASIQGAANSPLHF. CDR3 sequence (DNA): TGTGCCAGCATCCAGGGGGCGGCAAATTCACCCCTCCACTTT. Full variable domain (rest looked up from reference TRBV5-6 and TRBJ1-6): DAGVTQSPTHLIKTRGQQVTLRCSPKSGHDTVSWYQQALGQGPQFIFQYYEEEERQRGNFPDRFSGHQFPNYSSELNVNALLLGDSALYLCASIQGAANSPLHFGNGTRLTVT.